These T cell receptor beta chains were read from a single sample in a study of graft-versus-host responses after intestinal transplantation. TCRdb keeps only in-frame clones here, not all; method: immunoSEQ multiplex PCR. The table has some 86,000 clones, 91% seen once. These receptors lack a known antigen. The material was unstimulated CD4+ T cells sorted from spleen or lymph node cells, obtained before intestinal transplant. The receptors come from a human donor who received an intestinal transplant. Both conserved end residues are part of each CDR3.

V	J	CDR3
TRBV6-5	TRBJ2-7	CASSVSGTGLYEQYF
TRBV19	TRBJ1-5	CASSIEGSQPQHF
TRBV7-9	TRBJ2-7	CASSLDGDFYEQYF
TRBV7-2	TRBJ1-6	CASSLVGVYSPLHF
TRBV30	TRBJ1-4	CAWSVQGINEKLFF
TRBV30	TRBJ1-2	CAWSPHSNYGYTF
TRBV5-6	TRBJ1-2	CASSSPLSGGYTF
TRBV7-2	TRBJ1-5	CASSLRGHQPQHF
TRBV11-2	TRBJ1-1	CASSWQHMNTEAFF
TRBV6-1	TRBJ2-7	CASRAVAGSYEQYF
TRBV7-8	TRBJ2-3	CASSLARLAATDTQYF
TRBV5-6	TRBJ2-3	CASSLRGPSTDTQYF
TRBV30	TRBJ1-6	CAWGTGGGPPLHF
TRBV5-1	TRBJ2-3	CASSSLVSSTDTQYF
TRBV7-2	TRBJ2-7	CASSHRGSYEQYF
TRBV6-6	TRBJ1-2	CASSYSISGYDSTF
TRBV2	TRBJ1-1	CASCDAEDTEAFF
TRBV6-6	TRBJ1-4	CASQDKPLGNEKLFF
TRBV4-3	TRBJ2-2	CASSQAERTGELFF
TRBV6-1	TRBJ1-3	CASSETAGGSFGNTIYF
TRBV5-4	TRBJ2-7	CASSLAGAASYEQYF
TRBV4-1	TRBJ1-5	CASSHPDRGNQPQHF
TRBV11-2	TRBJ2-2	CASLGQGNTGELFF
TRBV2	TRBJ2-5	CASSDTGPRWGQYF
TRBV7-2	TRBJ2-3	CASTLAGADTQYF
TRBV5-1	TRBJ2-3	CASSLGGTDTQYF
TRBV4-1	TRBJ2-2	CASSQTAGGPGTGELFF
TRBV9	TRBJ1-1	CASSVGTMNTEAFF
TRBV13	TRBJ1-2	CASSLGRGQRDTNYGYTF
TRBV10-1	TRBJ1-2	CAGPAHGYGYTF
TRBV14	TRBJ1-2	CASSQSGTGMYWLGYTF
TRBV11-3	TRBJ2-3	CASSLVISDTQYF
TRBV9	TRBJ2-2	CASSPGLAPPGELFF
TRBV7-2	TRBJ2-3	CASSTDGGLGTDTQYF